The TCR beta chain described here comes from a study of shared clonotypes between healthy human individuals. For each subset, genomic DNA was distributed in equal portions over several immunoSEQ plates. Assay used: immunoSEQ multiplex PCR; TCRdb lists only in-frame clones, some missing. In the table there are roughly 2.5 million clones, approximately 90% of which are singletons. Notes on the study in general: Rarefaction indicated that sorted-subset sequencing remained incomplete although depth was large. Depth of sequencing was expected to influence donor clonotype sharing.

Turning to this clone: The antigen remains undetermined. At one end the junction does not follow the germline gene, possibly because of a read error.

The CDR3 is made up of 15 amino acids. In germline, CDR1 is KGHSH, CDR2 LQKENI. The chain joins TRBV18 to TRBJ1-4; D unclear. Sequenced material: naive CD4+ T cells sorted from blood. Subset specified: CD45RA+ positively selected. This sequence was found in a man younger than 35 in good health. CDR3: CASSPLQATNENLFF. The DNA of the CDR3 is TGTGCCAGCTCACCACTACAAGCAACTAATGAAAATCTGTTTTTT.